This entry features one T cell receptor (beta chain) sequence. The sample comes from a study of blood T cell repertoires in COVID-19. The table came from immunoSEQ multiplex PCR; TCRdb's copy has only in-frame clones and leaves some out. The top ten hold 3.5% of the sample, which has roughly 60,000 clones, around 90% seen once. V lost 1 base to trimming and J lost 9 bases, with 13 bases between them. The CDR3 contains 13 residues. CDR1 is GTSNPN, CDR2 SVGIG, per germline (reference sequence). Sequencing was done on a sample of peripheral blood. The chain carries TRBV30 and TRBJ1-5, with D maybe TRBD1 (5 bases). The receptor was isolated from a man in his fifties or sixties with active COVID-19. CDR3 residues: CAWSEDTGGPQHF. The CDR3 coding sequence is TGTGCCTGGAGTGAGGACACCGGGGGGCCCCAGCATTTT.